Each of the 22 T cell receptor beta chains below was sequenced from the same sample in a study of T cell changes during pregnancy in multiple sclerosis (dated by TCRdb to between 2018 and 2021). The library relied on the immunoSEQ multiplex PCR assay. The immuneACCESS repertoire file appears here via TCRdb, limited to in-frame rearrangements. These files lack a portion of the clones; in checked studies, under half of the deficit traces to unresolved V genes, and the cause of the others is not known. This sample has 40,000 to 50,000 clones in its table, and about 90% of those were observed once. Around 9.6% of the sample goes to the ten largest clones. The starting material was CD8+ T cells from peripheral blood mononuclear cells, obtained after pregnancy. The receptors were gathered from a female donor with multiple sclerosis, enrolled in a pregnancy study.

This rearrangement joins TRBV6-5 to TRBJ1-1; D unresolved. Germline CDR1 is MNHEY and CDR2 is SVGAGI. The CDR3 is 15 residues long. Between the trimmed V and J ends, which lost 0 bases and 4 bases, there was a span of 12 bases. DNA for the CDR3: TGTGCCAGCAGTTACTCGCTCGAGGGTTTCACTGAAGCTTTCTTT. Amino acids: CASSYSLEGFTEAFF.

The gene calls are TRBV27 and TRBJ2-7; 9 positions match TRBD1. This CDR3 has 13 amino acids. Unmatched junction bases numbered 9, after V lost 8 bases and J lost 7 bases. Germline V gives CDR1 MNHEY, CDR2 SMNVEV (reference sequence). The CDR3 loop is CASSWTGASEQYF. CDR3 sequence (DNA): TGTGCCAGCTCGTGGACAGGGGCATCGGAGCAGTACTTC.

The sample holds many counts of this clone. The V gene is TRBV6-4, the J gene TRBJ1-1, with 8 bases fitting TRBD1. Germline trimming cut 8 bases from V and 1 base from J; bases unmatched to any gene: 3. The germline V gene encodes CDR1 MRHNA and CDR2 SNTAGT. The CDR3 contains 13 residues. CDR3 residues: CASADRENTEAFF. The CDR3, as DNA: TGTGCCAGCGCGGACAGGGAGAACACTGAAGCTTTCTTT.

The chain couples TRBV2 to TRBJ2-5; 7 nucleotides agree with TRBD2. This CDR3 is 20 amino acids long. V was pared by 4 bases and J by 1 base, with 21 bases of the junction left unmatched. Germline-derived CDR1 and CDR2 are SNHLY and FYNNEI. CDR3 sequence (DNA): TGTGCCAGCAGTGGGGAACTAGCGTCGACAGTGGAGGACCTCCAAGAGACCCAGTACTTC. As protein: CASSGELASTVEDLQETQYF.

The chain uses TRBV7-6 and TRBJ1-1, with D perhaps TRBD1 (5 bases). Germline values: CDR1 SGHVS, CDR2 FNYEAQ. The CDR3 is made up of 12 amino acids. V dropped 1 base and J dropped 11 bases, with 11 bases sitting between them. The CDR3 bases are TGTGCCAGCAGCTTAGAGGGAGGGGAGGCTTTCTTT. Protein: CASSLEGGEAFF.

The gene calls are TRBV10-3 and TRBJ2-1; 10 positions agree with TRBD2. The CDR3 runs to 15 residues. The trim removed 5 bases at V and 7 bases at J, leaving 8 bases unmatched. CDR1 and CDR2 (germline): ENHRY, SYGVKD. CDR3 protein: CAISTSGGAYNEQFF. The DNA of the CDR3 is TGTGCCATCAGTACAAGCGGGGGGGCTTATAATGAGCAGTTCTTC.

This clone appeared a single time. The chain uses TRBV11-1 and TRBJ2-2, with 11 positions matching TRBD2. V gave up 5 bases and J gave up 1 base; unmatched junction bases: 9. This CDR3 has 18 amino acids. Looked up from germline, CDR1 is SGHAT and CDR2 is FQDESV (reference sequence). This CDR3 is CASSKGRGLAGNTGELFF. CDR3 in DNA: TGTGCCAGCAGCAAAGGCAGAGGACTAGCGGGGAACACCGGGGAGCTGTTTTTT.

The genes are TRBV9 and TRBJ1-2; weak D call: TRBD1 (5 bases). Deletions cut 5 bases from V and 7 bases from J, with 9 bases between. Germline CDR1 SGDLS, CDR2 YYNGEE. The CDR3 extends over 11 amino acids. CDR3: CASRGGSGYTF. CDR3 in DNA: TGTGCCAGCAGGGGGGGGTCTGGCTACACCTTC.

This sequence joins TRBV9 and TRBJ1-4, with 9 nucleotides matching TRBD1. Germline V gene data show CDR1 as SGDLS and CDR2 as YYNGEE. Germline trimming cut 4 bases from V and 7 bases from J; bases unmatched to any gene: 11. This CDR3 has 16 residues. The CDR3 DNA reads as TGTGCCAGCAGCTCAGCCCTCGGACAGGGGAGTGAAAAACTGTTTTTT. This sequence encodes CASSSALGQGSEKLFF.

The genes are TRBV9 and TRBJ2-1; D is possibly TRBD1 (6 bases). The germline gives CDR1 SGDLS, CDR2 YYNGEE. This CDR3 is 14 amino acids long. Deletions cut 0 bases from V and 6 bases from J, with 10 bases between. CDR3: CASSVASGANEQFF. Written as DNA, the CDR3 is TGTGCCAGCAGCGTAGCCTCAGGGGCCAATGAGCAGTTCTTC.

The chain recombines TRBV27 with TRBJ2-2; D unresolved. The CDR3 runs to 13 residues. Germline values: CDR1 MNHEY, CDR2 SMNVEV (reference sequence). Trimming stripped 7 bases from V and 6 bases from J, with 12 bases between. CDR3 DNA: TGTGCCAGCACCTATAGTCTCCCCGGGGAGCTGTTTTTT. Protein sequence: CASTYSLPGELFF.

The V and J genes are TRBV4-1 and TRBJ2-7; TRBD1 is a possible D gene (5 bases). The V end lost 0 bases, the J end lost 1 base, and 7 bases lay between the germline ends. This CDR3 has 14 residues. Germline-derived CDR1 and CDR2 are MGHRA and YSYEKL. Here the CDR3 DNA reads TGCGCCAGCAGCCAAGAGGCAGGGTCCTACGAGCAGTACTTC. It codes for CASSQEAGSYEQYF.

This clone has a single count. The gene calls are TRBV21-1 and TRBJ2-1; the table gives TRBD1 as D, unverified against the DNA. TRBV21-1 is a known pseudogene. The CDR3 totals 16 residues. The CDR3 here is CASTLRVAGEHNEQFF. The CDR3 DNA follows: TGTGCCAGCACCCTGAGGGTGGCAGGGGAGCACAATGAGCAGTTCTTC.

The chain uses TRBV10-2 and TRBJ2-3; no firm D call. Per germline, CDR1 WSHSY and CDR2 SAAADI. V was cut by 8 bases and J by 3 bases, with 12 bases left in between. This CDR3 contains 13 residues. This chain's CDR3 is CASFTTITDTQYF. In nucleotides, the CDR3 is TGCGCCAGCTTCACTACGATAACAGATACGCAGTATTTT.

The chain recombines TRBV29-1 with TRBJ2-1, with D hard to call. The CDR3 loop spans 13 amino acids. CDR1 is SQVTM, CDR2 ANQGSEA, per germline. V was pared by 5 bases and J by 5 bases, with 13 bases between. CDR3 in DNA: TGCAGCGTTATTACTCCTTATAACAATGAGCAGTTCTTC. Amino acids: CSVITPYNNEQFF.

The chain carries TRBV30 and TRBJ2-1; 13 bases are a match to TRBD2. V was clipped by 4 bases and J by 7 bases; unmatched bases: 1. The CDR3 loop spans 13 amino acids. Looked up from germline, CDR1 is GTSNPN and CDR2 is SVGIG (reference sequence). The CDR3 sequence: CAWTLAGGNEQFF. CDR3 nucleotide sequence: TGTGCCTGGACACTAGCGGGGGGGAATGAGCAGTTCTTC.

The J gene is TRBJ2-5, the V gene TRBV7-9; D is unresolved. The CDR3 loop spans 14 amino acids. Per germline, CDR1 SEHNR and CDR2 FQNEAQ (reference sequence). Trimming shortened V by 3 bases and J by 3 bases, and 11 bases separated the two germline ends. CDR3 coding DNA: TGTGCCAGCAGCTTTCCCGACACAGAAGAGACCCAGTACTTC. Translation: CASSFPDTEETQYF. The full variable domain, in which reference TRBV7-9 and TRBJ2-5 provide the parts outside the CDR3, is DTGVSQNPRHKITKRGQNVTFRCDPISEHNRLYWYRQTLGQGPEFLTYFQNEAQLEKSRLLSDRFSAERPKGSFSTLEIQRTEQGDSAMYLCASSFPDTEETQYFGPGTRLLVL.

This chain uses TRBV13 with TRBJ1-2; D not resolved. CDR3 length: 15 amino acids. V was cut by 5 bases and J by 3 bases, with 16 bases left in between. The germline CDR1 and CDR2 sequences are PRHDT and FYEKMQ (reference sequence). CDR3 nucleotide sequence: TGTGCCAGCAGCGAGCGGGGTGGGCGCGACTATGGCTACACCTTC. Translating gives CASSERGGRDYGYTF.

The chain is built from TRBV6-6 and TRBJ2-7, with D tentatively TRBD1 (5 bases). Germline CDR1 is MNHNY and CDR2 is SVGAGI (reference sequence). With 5 bases removed from V and 0 bases from J, the gap between germline ends came to 14 bases. The CDR3 loop spans 15 amino acids. In DNA form, the CDR3 reads TGTGCCAGCAGTCTACGACAGCCTGACTCCTACGAGCAGTACTTC. Translating gives CASSLRQPDSYEQYF.

The CDR3 loop reads CASSLLTGEAFF. CDR3 bases: TGTGCCAGCAGTTTATTAACGGGTGAAGCTTTCTTT. V and J are TRBV27 and TRBJ1-1; no reliable D call. The V gene's germline CDR1 is MNHEY and CDR2 SMNVEV (reference sequence). This CDR3 has 12 residues. Trimming left V 1 base short and J 7 bases short, with 7 bases between.

The V call is TRBV6-1, the J call TRBJ2-5, with a possible D match to TRBD1 (5 bases). Germline CDR1 reads MNHNS; CDR2 reads SASEGT. The ends were cut back, 1 base at V and 0 bases at J, with 6 bases in the middle. The CDR3 covers 14 residues. The CDR3 reads CASSEGGYQETQYF. The CDR3 DNA sequence: TGTGCCAGCAGTGAAGGGGGCTACCAAGAGACCCAGTACTTC.

This sequence joins TRBV6-1 and TRBJ1-2, with D hard to call. Germline CDR1 is MNHNS and CDR2 is SASEGT. Trimming took off 1 base at V and 4 bases at J, with 10 bases between the two ends. The CDR3 is made up of 14 amino acids. This chain's CDR3 is CASSEGEGPYGYTF. As DNA, the CDR3 is TGTGCCAGCAGTGAAGGGGAGGGCCCCTATGGCTACACCTTC.